A selection of T cell receptor beta chains follows, all from one sample in a study of T cell responses to AZD1222 COVID-19 vaccine. Produced via immunoSEQ multiplex PCR; TCRdb's table is partial and in-frame only. The sample includes approximately 190,000 clones, 90% to 95% of them seen just once. The input for sequencing was peripheral blood, taken 28 days after the second AZD1222 dose. The receptors were sampled from an adult who received the AZD1222 COVID-19 vaccine. CDR3s include the opening cysteine and the closing phenylalanine or tryptophan. The D gene is left open where the match is weak. Expanded clones are given a class, and other clones once, few, many or no size at all.

d_call	clone_size	v_call	j_call	cdr3_nt	cdr3_aa
.	.	TRBV5-1	TRBJ2-3	TGCGCCAGCAGCCCGTACAGAACAGATACGCAGTATTTT	CASSPYRTDTQYF
.	.	TRBV6-5	TRBJ1-1	TGTGCCAGCAGTAACGGACAGAGCAAAGCTTTCTTT	CASSNGQSKAFF
.	.	TRBV7-9	TRBJ2-3	TGTGCCAGCAGCTTACCTCCGGGCCTCACAGGGTCAGATACGCAGTATTTT	CASSLPPGLTGSDTQYF
.	.	TRBV21-1	TRBJ2-7	TGTGCCAGCAGCCCCCCGACTACCCGGTTAGGGAACGAGCAGTACTTC	CASSPPTTRLGNEQYF
.	once	TRBV28	TRBJ1-2	TGTGCCAGCGGCCATCTGGCAGGGCCTACTGGCTATGGCTACACCTTC	CASGHLAGPTGYGYTF
TRBD1	once	TRBV20-1	TRBJ1-4	TGCAGTGCTAGTCCCAGGGGGCGCGGGTCAACTAATGAAAAACTGTTTTTT	CSASPRGRGSTNEKLFF
.	once	TRBV3-1/TRBV3-2	TRBJ1-2	TGTGCCAGCAGCCAACAGAGGGGAGGCTACACCTTC	CASSQQRGGYTF
.	.	TRBV3-1/TRBV3-2	TRBJ1-2	TGTGCCAGCAGCCAAGATACCAGGGAACCCTATGGCTACACCTTC	CASSQDTREPYGYTF
.	.	TRBV7-3	TRBJ2-4	TGTGCCAGCAGCTCTGACAGTAGCGCCAAAAACATTCAGTACTTC	CASSSDSSAKNIQYF
.	.	TRBV18	TRBJ2-4	TGTGCCAGCTCACCCATCTCCCGAGCCGGAGACATTCAGTACTTC	CASSPISRAGDIQYF
.	.	TRBV28	TRBJ1-1	TGTGCCAAAAGGGACCCGAACACTGAAGCTTTCTTT	CAKRDPNTEAFF
.	few	TRBV7-9	TRBJ1-2	TGTGCCAGCAGCTTACAGCGACAGTCCTATGGCTACACCTTC	CASSLQRQSYGYTF
.	.	TRBV9	TRBJ2-5	TGTGCCAGCAGTCCCCAGGGGTTTGGAGAGACCCAGTACTTC	CASSPQGFGETQYF
TRBD2	.	TRBV5-1	TRBJ2-1	TGCGCCAGCAGCTTGGAGGACCCCGGGAGGGATGAGCAGTTCTTC	CASSLEDPGRDEQFF
.	.	TRBV12-3/TRBV12-4	TRBJ2-1	TGTGCCAGCAGTTCGGGGGGCCGCGGTGAGCAGTTCTTC	CASSSGGRGEQFF
.	.	TRBV6-5	TRBJ1-2	TGTGCCAGCAGTTACTCGTCAGGTCGGGGCTATGGCTACACCTTC	CASSYSSGRGYGYTF
.	.	TRBV28	TRBJ2-1	TGTGCCAGCAGTTGGCACGGCTACAATGAGCAGTTCTTC	CASSWHGYNEQFF
.	.	TRBV6-1	TRBJ1-4	TGTGCCAGCAGTGAAGAGGGCCGACAGTGTCTTTTT	CASSEEGRQCLF
.	.	TRBV6-5	TRBJ2-5	TGTGCCAGCAAGGAACTTCAAGAGACCCAGTACTTC	CASKELQETQYF
.	.	TRBV21-1	TRBJ1-3	TGTGCCCCGAGGTCCCGCTCTGGAAACACCATATATTTT	CAPRSRSGNTIYF
.	.	TRBV6-5	TRBJ1-1	TGTGCCAGCAGTCCATACCCTACACTTAACACTGAAGCTTTCTTT	CASSPYPTLNTEAFF
TRBD1	.	TRBV2	TRBJ1-3	TGTGCCAGCAGCCCCCGGGACAGGGGAGGCACTGGAAACACCATATATTTT	CASSPRDRGGTGNTIYF
.	.	TRBV2	TRBJ2-1	TGTGCCAGCCAACCCCCACAGGGCATCTCCTACAATGAGCAGTTCTTC	CASQPPQGISYNEQFF
.	.	TRBV15	TRBJ1-2	TGTGCCACCAGCTCGGACAGTCGATCAAGGCGGATAAACTATGGCTACACCTTC	CATSSDSRSRRINYGYTF
TRBD2	few	TRBV9	TRBJ2-5	TGTGCCAGCAGCGTCGGGGTAGCGGGGGGTTTGAAGACCCAGTACTTC	CASSVGVAGGLKTQYF
.	.	TRBV7-9	TRBJ1-6	TGTGCCAGCACCTCTGGGGGTTTTCTCCGTAATTCACCCCTCCACTTT	CASTSGGFLRNSPLHF
TRBD1	.	TRBV5-4	TRBJ1-1	TGTGCCAGCAGCACGGGACAGGGGACCGAAGCTTTCTTT	CASSTGQGTEAFF
TRBD2	.	TRBV5-4	TRBJ2-4	TGTGCCAGCAGCTTGGCGGGGGGGGGCCTAGCCAAAAACATTCAGTACTTC	CASSLAGGGLAKNIQYF
.	.	TRBV29-1	TRBJ1-2	TGCAGCGGGGGGGAGTACTATGGCTACACCTTC	CSGGEYYGYTF
TRBD1	.	TRBV27	TRBJ1-1	TGTGCCAGCAGTTTATGGGCGACAGGGATGAACACTGAAGCTTTCTTT	CASSLWATGMNTEAFF
TRBD1	.	TRBV9	TRBJ1-3	TGTGCCAGCAGCGGGGACAGGGCCTCTGGAAACACCATATATTTT	CASSGDRASGNTIYF
.	.	TRBV5-1	TRBJ2-5	TGCGCCAGCAGCCCCGACGCGGGCGTTTTGAAGACCCAGTACTTC	CASSPDAGVLKTQYF
TRBD2	.	TRBV18	TRBJ2-7	TGTGCCAGCTCACCACCGACGGGGGGTGACGAGCAGTACTTC	CASSPPTGGDEQYF
TRBD2	.	TRBV6-5	TRBJ2-5	TGTGCCAGCAGTTACACTAGCGGGGAGACCCAGTACTTC	CASSYTSGETQYF
.	.	TRBV3-1/TRBV3-2	TRBJ2-7	TGTGCCAGCAGCCATCGCGGACGGGGGCCCTTCTCCTACGAGCAGTACTTC	CASSHRGRGPFSYEQYF
.	once	TRBV7-2	TRBJ1-5	TGTGCCAGCAAAAAGCAGGGAGAGCAGCCCCAGCATTTT	CASKKQGEQPQHF
TRBD1	.	TRBV3-1/TRBV3-2	TRBJ2-7	TGTGCCAGCAGCCAGGCGGGACAGGGGGGTACCTACGAGCAGTACTTC	CASSQAGQGGTYEQYF
.	.	TRBV6-2/TRBV6-3	TRBJ2-1	TGTGCCAGCAGTTACTCGGGCGGACACTCCCTGTTAGATGAGCAGTTCTTC	CASSYSGGHSLLDEQFF
.	.	TRBV19	TRBJ1-5	TGTGCCACAACAATTACCGGGAGAAGCAATCAGCCCCAGCATTTT	CATTITGRSNQPQHF
.	.	TRBV7-2	TRBJ2-5	TGTGCCAGCAGCTCACTAGGCGGGCTCCTGGAGACCCAGTACTTC	CASSSLGGLLETQYF
TRBD1	.	TRBV5-1	TRBJ1-1	TGCGCCAGCAGCTTAACAGGGGGAAGGGAAAAAGCTTTCTTT	CASSLTGGREKAFF
.	.	TRBV14	TRBJ1-5	TGTGCCAGCAGCCCCTCCAATCAGCCCCAGCATTTT	CASSPSNQPQHF
TRBD1	.	TRBV9	TRBJ2-6	TGTGCCAGCAGCGAACAATCCCGGGACAGGGTCGGGGCCAACGTCCTGACTTTC	CASSEQSRDRVGANVLTF
TRBD1	once	TRBV4-1	TRBJ1-2	TGCGCCAGCAGCCTTACAGGGACAGGGAACTATGGCTACACCTTC	CASSLTGTGNYGYTF
.	.	TRBV5-6	TRBJ2-3	TGTGCCAGCAGCTTGGCCAGGACATTCACAGATACGCAGTATTTT	CASSLARTFTDTQYF
.	.	TRBV7-6	TRBJ2-5	TGTGCCAGCAGCTTAGTTGGCGGCGGGGCAGATGGGGGGACCCAGTACTTC	CASSLVGGGADGGTQYF
.	.	TRBV7-8	TRBJ2-4	TGTGCCAGCAGCTTTTCCGGGACGGAAAACATTCAGTACTTC	CASSFSGTENIQYF
.	.	TRBV4-1	TRBJ1-3	TGCGCCAGCAGCCAACCGGGAGCCCCAGGACCTGGAAACACCATATATTTT	CASSQPGAPGPGNTIYF
TRBD2	.	TRBV14	TRBJ2-1	TGTGCCAGCAGCCAAGTGCGGGGGGGCGATCCTTTATCCTACAATGAGCAGTTCTTC	CASSQVRGGDPLSYNEQFF
.	.	TRBV18	TRBJ2-2	TGTGCCAGCTCACCAAGGGACCAGCTCCGCTTCGCTGGGGAGCTGTTTTTT	CASSPRDQLRFAGELFF
.	.	TRBV18	TRBJ2-4	TGTGCCAGCTCACCACAAAACGACGGGGCCAAAAACATTCAGTACTTC	CASSPQNDGAKNIQYF
TRBD1	.	TRBV5-8	TRBJ1-6	TGTGCCAGCAGCCCACCGGGACAGGGGTCTAATTCACCCCTCCACTTT	CASSPPGQGSNSPLHF
.	.	TRBV27	TRBJ1-4	TGTGCCAGCAGTCCCAACAGGAACACTAATGAAAAACTGTTTTTT	CASSPNRNTNEKLFF